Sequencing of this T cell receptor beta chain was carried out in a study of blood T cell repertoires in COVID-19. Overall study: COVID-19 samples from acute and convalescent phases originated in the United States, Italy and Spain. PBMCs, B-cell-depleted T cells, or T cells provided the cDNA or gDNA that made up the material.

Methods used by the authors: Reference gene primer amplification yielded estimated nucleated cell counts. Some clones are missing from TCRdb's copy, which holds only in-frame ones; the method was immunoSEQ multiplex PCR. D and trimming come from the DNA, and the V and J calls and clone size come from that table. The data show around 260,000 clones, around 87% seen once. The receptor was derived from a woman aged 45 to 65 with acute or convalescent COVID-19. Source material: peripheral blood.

The CDR3 region is CASREDSHTDTQYF. Written as DNA, the CDR3 is TGCGCCAGCAGAGAAGACAGTCACACAGATACGCAGTATTTT. The chain uses TRBV5-1 and TRBJ2-3; D possibly corresponds to TRBD1 (5 bases). Germline V gives CDR1 SGHRS, CDR2 YFSETQ. This CDR3 has 14 amino acids. V was pared by 5 bases and J by 2 bases, with 12 bases between.